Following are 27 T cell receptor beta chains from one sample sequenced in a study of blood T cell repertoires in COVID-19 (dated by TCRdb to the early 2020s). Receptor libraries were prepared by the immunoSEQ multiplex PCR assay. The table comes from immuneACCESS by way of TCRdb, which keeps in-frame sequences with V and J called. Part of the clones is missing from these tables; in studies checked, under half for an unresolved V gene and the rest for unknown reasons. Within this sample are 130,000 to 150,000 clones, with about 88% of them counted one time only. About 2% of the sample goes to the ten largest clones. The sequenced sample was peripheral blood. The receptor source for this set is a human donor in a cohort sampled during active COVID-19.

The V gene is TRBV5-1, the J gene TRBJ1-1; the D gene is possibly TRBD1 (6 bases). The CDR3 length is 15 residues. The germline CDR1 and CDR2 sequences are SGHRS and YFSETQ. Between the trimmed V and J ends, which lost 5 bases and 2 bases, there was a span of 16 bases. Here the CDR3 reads CASRIGGAGNTEAFF. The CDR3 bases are TGCGCCAGCAGAATTGGGGGGGCAGGCAACACTGAAGCTTTCTTT.

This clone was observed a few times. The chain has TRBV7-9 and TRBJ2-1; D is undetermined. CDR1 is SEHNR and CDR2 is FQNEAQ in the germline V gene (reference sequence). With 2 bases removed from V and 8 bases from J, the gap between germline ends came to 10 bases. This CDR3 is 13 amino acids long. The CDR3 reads CASSLSDLHEQFF. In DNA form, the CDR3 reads TGTGCCAGCAGCTTATCTGACTTACATGAGCAGTTCTTC.

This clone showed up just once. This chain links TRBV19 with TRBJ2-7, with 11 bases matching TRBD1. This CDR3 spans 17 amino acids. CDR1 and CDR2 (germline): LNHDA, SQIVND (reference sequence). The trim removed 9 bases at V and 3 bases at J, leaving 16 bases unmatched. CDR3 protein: CASTPKGQGAKNYEQYF. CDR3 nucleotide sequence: TGTGCCAGCACCCCCAAAGGACAGGGGGCGAAAAACTACGAGCAGTACTTC.

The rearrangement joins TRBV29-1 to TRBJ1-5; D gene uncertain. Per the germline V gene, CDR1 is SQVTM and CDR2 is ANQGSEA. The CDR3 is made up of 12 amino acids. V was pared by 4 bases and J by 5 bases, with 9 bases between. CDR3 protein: CSVVAQDQPQHF. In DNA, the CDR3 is TGCAGCGTTGTGGCCCAGGATCAGCCCCAGCATTTT.

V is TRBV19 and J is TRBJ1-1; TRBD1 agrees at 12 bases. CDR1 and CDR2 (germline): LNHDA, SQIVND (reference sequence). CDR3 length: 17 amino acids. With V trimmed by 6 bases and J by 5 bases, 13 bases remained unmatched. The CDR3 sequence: CASRPGQGAYGGTEAFF. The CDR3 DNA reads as TGTGCCAGTAGACCGGGACAGGGGGCGTACGGTGGTACTGAAGCTTTCTTT.

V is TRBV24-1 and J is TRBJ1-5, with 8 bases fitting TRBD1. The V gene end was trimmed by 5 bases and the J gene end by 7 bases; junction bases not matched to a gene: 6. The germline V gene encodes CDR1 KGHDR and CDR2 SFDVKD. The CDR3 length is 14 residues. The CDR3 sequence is CATSGGTGGQPQHF. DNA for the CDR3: TGTGCCACCAGTGGGGGGACAGGTGGACAGCCCCAGCATTTT.

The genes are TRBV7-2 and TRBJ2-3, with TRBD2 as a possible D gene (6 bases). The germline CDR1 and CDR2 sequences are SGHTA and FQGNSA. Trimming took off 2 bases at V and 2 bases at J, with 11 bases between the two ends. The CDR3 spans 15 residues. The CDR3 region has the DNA TGTGCCAGCAGCTTAACGTCTAGCGCCACAGATACGCAGTATTTT. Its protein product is CASSLTSSATDTQYF.

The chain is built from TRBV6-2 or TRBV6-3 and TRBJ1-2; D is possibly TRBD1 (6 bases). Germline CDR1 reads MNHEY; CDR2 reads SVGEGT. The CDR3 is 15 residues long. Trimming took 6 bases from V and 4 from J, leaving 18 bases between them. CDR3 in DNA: TGTGCCAGCAGCGCGACAGGACCGTCACCCTATGGCTACACCTTC. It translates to CASSATGPSPYGYTF.

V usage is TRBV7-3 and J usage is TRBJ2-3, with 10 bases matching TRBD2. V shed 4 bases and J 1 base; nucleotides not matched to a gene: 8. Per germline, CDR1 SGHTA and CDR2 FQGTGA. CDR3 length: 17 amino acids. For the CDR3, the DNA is TGTGCCAGCAGCTCCGGGGTAGCGGGGGGCGGCACAGATACGCAGTATTTT. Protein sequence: CASSSGVAGGGTDTQYF.

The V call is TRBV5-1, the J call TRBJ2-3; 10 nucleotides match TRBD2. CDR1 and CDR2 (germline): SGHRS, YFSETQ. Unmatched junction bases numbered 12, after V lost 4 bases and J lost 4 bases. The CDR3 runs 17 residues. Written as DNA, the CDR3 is TGCGCCAGCAGCACCGGACTAGCGGCCTCAGGGTCAGATACGCAGTATTTT. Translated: CASSTGLAASGSDTQYF.

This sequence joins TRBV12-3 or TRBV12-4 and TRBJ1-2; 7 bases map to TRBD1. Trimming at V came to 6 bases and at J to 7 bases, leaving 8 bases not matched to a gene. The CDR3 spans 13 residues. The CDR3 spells CASRIGGAGGYTF. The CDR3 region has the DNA TGTGCCAGCAGAATAGGGGGCGCGGGTGGCTACACCTTC.

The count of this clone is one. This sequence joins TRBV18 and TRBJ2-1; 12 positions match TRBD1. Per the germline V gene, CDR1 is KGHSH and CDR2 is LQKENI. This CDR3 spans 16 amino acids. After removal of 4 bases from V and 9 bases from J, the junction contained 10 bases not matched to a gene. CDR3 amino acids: CASSLPGQGASGEQFF. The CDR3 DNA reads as TGTGCCAGCTCACTGCCGGGACAGGGGGCTTCGGGTGAGCAGTTCTTC.

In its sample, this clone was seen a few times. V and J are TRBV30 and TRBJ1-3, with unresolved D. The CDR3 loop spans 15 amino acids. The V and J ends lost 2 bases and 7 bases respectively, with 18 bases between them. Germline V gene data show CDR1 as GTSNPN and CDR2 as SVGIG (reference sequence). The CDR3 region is CAWSYLVRRRNTIYF. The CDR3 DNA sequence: TGTGCCTGGAGTTACCTGGTCAGGAGGCGGAACACCATATATTTT.

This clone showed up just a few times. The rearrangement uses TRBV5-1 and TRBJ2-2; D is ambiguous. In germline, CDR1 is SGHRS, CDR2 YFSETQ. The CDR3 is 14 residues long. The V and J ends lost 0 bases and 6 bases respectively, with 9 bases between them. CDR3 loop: CASSLDRRAGELFF. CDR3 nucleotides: TGCGCCAGCAGCTTGGATCGTCGCGCCGGGGAGCTGTTTTTT.

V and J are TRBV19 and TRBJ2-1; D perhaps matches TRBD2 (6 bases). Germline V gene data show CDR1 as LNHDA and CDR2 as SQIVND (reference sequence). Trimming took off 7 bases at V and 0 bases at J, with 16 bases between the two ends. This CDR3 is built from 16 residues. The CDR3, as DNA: TGTGCCAGTACGTCGAGAGCGGGCCGCTCCTACAATGAGCAGTTCTTC. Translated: CASTSRAGRSYNEQFF.

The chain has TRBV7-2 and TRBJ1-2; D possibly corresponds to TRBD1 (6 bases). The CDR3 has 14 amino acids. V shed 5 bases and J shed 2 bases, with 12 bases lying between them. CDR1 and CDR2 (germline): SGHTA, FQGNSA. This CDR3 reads CASSPRDNNYGYTF. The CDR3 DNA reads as TGTGCCAGCAGCCCCCGGGACAACAACTATGGCTACACCTTC. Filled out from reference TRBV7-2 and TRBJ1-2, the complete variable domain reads GAGVSQSPSNKVTEKGKDVELRCDPISGHTALYWYRQSLGQGLEFLIYFQGNSAPDKSGLPSDRFSAERTGGSVSTLTIQRTQQEDSAVYLCASSPRDNNYGYTFGSGTRLTVV.

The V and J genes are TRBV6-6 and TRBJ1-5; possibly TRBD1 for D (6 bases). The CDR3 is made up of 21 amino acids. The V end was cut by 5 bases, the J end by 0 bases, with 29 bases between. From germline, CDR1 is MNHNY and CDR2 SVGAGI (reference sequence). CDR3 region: CASSPGPRGALGLYSNQPQHF. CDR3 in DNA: TGTGCCAGCAGTCCTGGCCCACGGGGGGCCCTGGGTCTATATAGCAATCAGCCCCAGCATTTT.

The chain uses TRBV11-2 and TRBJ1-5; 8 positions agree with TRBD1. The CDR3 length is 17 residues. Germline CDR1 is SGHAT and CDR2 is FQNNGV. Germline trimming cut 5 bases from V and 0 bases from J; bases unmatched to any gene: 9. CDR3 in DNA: TGTGCCAGCAGCCATGCCGGACAGGGTGATAGCAATCAGCCCCAGCATTTT. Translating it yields CASSHAGQGDSNQPQHF. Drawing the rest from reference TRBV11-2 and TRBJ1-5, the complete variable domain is EAGVAQSPRYKIIEKRQSVAFWCNPISGHATLYWYQQILGQGPKLLIQFQNNGVVDDSQLPKDRFSAERLKGVDSTLKIQPAKLEDSAVYLCASSHAGQGDSNQPQHFGDGTRLSIL.

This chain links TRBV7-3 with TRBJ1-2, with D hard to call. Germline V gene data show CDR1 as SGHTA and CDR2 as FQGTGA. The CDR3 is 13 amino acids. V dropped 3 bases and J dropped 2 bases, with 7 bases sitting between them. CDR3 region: CASSFGSNYGYTF. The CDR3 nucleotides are TGTGCCAGCAGCTTTGGCTCCAACTATGGCTACACCTTC. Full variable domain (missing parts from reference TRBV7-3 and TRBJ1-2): GAGVSQTPSNKVTEKGKYVELRCDPISGHTALYWYRQSLGQGPEFLIYFQGTGAADDSGLPNDRFFAVRPEGSVSTLKIQRTERGDSAVYLCASSFGSNYGYTFGSGTRLTVV.

For the CDR3, the DNA is TGTGCCAGCAGCCAAGATCCCACTAGCTACGAGCAGTACTTC. This encodes CASSQDPTSYEQYF. This chain uses TRBV3-1 (or the pseudogene TRBV3-2) with TRBJ2-7; a possible D gene is TRBD2 (5 bases). V lost 0 bases to trimming and J lost 3 bases, with 9 bases between them. The CDR3 runs 14 residues. Germline V CDR1 and CDR2: LGHDT, YNNKEL (reference sequence).

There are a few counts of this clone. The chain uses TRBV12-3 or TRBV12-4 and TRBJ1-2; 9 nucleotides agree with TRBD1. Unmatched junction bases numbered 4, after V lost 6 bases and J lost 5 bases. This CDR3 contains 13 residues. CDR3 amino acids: CASSRDRAYGYTF. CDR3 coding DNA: TGTGCCAGCAGCAGGGACAGGGCTTATGGCTACACCTTC.

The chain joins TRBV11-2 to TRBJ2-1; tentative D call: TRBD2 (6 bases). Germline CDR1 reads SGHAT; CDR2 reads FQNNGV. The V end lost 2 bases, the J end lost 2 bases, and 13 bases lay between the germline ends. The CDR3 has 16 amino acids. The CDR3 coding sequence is TGTGCCAGCAGCTTAATCCTAGCGCCCGCCTACAATGAGCAGTTCTTC. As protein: CASSLILAPAYNEQFF.

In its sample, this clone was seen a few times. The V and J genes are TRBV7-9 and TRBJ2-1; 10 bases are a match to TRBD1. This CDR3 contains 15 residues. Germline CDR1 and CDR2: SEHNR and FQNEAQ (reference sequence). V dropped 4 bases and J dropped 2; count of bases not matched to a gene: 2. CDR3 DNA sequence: TGTGCCAGCAGCTACGGACAGGGGGCCTACAATGAGCAGTTCTTC. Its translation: CASSYGQGAYNEQFF.

CDR3 amino acids: CASSRQGTVGNTIYF. The CDR3 DNA sequence: TGTGCCAGCTCCCGACAGGGTACGGTTGGAAACACCATATATTTT. The genes are TRBV18 and TRBJ1-3; TRBD1 matches 7 bases. The CDR3 is 15 amino acids. The germline V gene has CDR1 KGHSH and CDR2 LQKENI. The ends lost 6 bases at V and 3 bases at J; junction bases unmatched: 8. The whole variable domain, filled in from reference TRBV18 and TRBJ1-3, reads NAGVMQNPRHLVRRRGQEARLRCSPMKGHSHVYWYRQLPEEGLKFMVYLQKENIIDESGMPKERFSAEFPKEGPSILRIQQVVRGDSAAYFCASSRQGTVGNTIYFGEGSWLTVV.

CDR3: CASSSSRVFGSEQFF. CDR3 bases: TGTGCCAGCAGCTCATCCAGGGTGTTTGGTAGTGAGCAGTTCTTC. V gene TRBV7-6 combines with J gene TRBJ2-1; D perhaps matches TRBD1 (5 bases). Trimming pared 4 bases from V and 9 bases from J, leaving 19 bases between. The CDR3 has 15 residues. Germline V gene data show CDR1 as SGHVS and CDR2 as FNYEAQ.

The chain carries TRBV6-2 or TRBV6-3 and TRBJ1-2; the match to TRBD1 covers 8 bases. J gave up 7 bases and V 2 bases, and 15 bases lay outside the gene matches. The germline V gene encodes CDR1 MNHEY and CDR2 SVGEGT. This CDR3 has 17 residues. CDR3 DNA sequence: TGTGCCAGCAGTTACGACATCCCGGACAGGGAAGGTTCTGGCTACACCTTC. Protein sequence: CASSYDIPDREGSGYTF.

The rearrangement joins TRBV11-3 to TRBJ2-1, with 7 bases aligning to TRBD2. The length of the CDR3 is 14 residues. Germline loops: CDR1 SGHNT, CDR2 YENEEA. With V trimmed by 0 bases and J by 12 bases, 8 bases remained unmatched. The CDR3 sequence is CASSLDATGGWQFF. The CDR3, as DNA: TGTGCCAGCAGCTTAGATGCGACGGGGGGTTGGCAGTTCTTC.